This T cell receptor (beta chain) was found in a study of T cell responses to AZD1222 COVID-19 vaccine. About the research overall: Pooled samples include second doses given at about 4 or 12 weeks.

The CDR3 sequence is 11 residues long. In germline, CDR1 is GTSNPN, CDR2 SVGIG (reference sequence). In the case of this clone: Its target is not known. The junction departs from germline at one end; a sequencing error may be responsible.

Using immunoSEQ multiplex PCR, the repertoire was profiled, and TCRdb retains in-frame clones only, with some absent. There are about 110,000 clones in the sample; 92% occur only once, and approximately 1.3% lies in the top ten. Findings and limits, study-wide: Mostly white British, mostly female donors; authors suggested clonal diversity may be underestimated.

The chain couples TRBV30 to TRBJ2-1; tentatively, D is TRBD1 (6 bases). The receptor was derived from an adult in good health. Here the sequenced sample was peripheral blood, taken on day 0 of AZD1222 vaccination. CDR3 residues: CAWRGNREKIF. Here the CDR3 DNA reads TGTGCCTGGAGGGGAAACAGGGAGAAGATCTTC.